Sequencing of this T cell receptor (beta chain) was carried out in a study of T cell repertoires in ileal Crohn's disease. Looked up from germline, CDR1 is ENHRY and CDR2 is SYGVKD. V was clipped by 2 bases and J by 8 bases, with 15 bases between them. The CDR3 length is 15 residues. Lamina propria lymphocytes from surgical specimens were isolated on a density gradient before sorting. Patients were adults with ileal or ileocolonic Crohn's disease needing resection. Assay: immunoSEQ multiplex PCR; the TCRdb copy retains only in-frame clones and omits some. The table records approximately 1,000 clones, 86% of them present only once.

The sample consisted of CD4+ T cells sorted from the ileum. This TCR was sampled from an adult with Crohn's disease. V and J are TRBV10-3 and TRBJ1-4; a possible D gene is TRBD1 (6 bases). CDR3 nucleotides: TGTGCCATCAGTGAGCCCGGGACATCCCAAGAAAAACTGTTTTTT. Translating gives CAISEPGTSQEKLFF.